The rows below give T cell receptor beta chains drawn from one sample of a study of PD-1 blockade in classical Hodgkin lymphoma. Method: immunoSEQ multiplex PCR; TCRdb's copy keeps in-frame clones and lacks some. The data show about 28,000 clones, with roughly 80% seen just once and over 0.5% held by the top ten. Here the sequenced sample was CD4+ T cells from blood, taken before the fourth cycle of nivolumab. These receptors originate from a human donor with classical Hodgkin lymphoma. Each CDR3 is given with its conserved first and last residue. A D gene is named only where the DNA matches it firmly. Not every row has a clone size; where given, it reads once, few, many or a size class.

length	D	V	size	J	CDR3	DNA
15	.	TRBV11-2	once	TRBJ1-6	CASSFQGKGNSPLHF	TGTGCCAGCAGCTTTCAGGGGAAGGGTAATTCACCCCTCCACTTT
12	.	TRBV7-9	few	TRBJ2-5	CASSPYRETQYF	TGTGCCAGCAGCCCTTATAGGGAGACCCAGTACTTC
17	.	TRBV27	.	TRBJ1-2	CASSPSYSGANNYGYTF	TGTGCCAGCAGTCCTAGCTATTCGGGGGCAAATAACTATGGCTACACCTTC
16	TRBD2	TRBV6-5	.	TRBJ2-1	CASSYLASGSFSEQFF	TGTGCCAGCAGTTACCTGGCTAGCGGGAGTTTTAGTGAGCAGTTCTTC
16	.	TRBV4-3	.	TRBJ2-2	CASSQDLGGYTGELFF	TGCGCCAGCAGCCAAGATTTGGGCGGATACACCGGGGAGCTGTTTTTT
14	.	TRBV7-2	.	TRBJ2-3	CASSLGLRTDTQYF	TGTGCCAGCAGCTTAGGACTGCGCACAGATACGCAGTATTTT
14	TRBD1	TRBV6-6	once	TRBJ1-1	CASSSWTGRTEAFF	TGTGCCAGCAGTTCCTGGACAGGGCGGACTGAAGCTTTCTTT
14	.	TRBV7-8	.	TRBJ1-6	CASRGMGGNSPLHF	TGTGCCAGCAGGGGGATGGGGGGAAATTCACCCCTCCACTTT
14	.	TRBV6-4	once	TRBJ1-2	CASRAETASLGYTF	TGTGCCAGCAGGGCAGAGACAGCTTCGTTGGGCTACACCTTC
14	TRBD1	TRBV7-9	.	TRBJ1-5	CASSSSGGVQPQHF	TGTGCCAGCAGCTCTTCAGGGGGCGTTCAGCCCCAGCATTTT
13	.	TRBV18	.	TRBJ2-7	CASSPSSNYEQYF	TGTGCCAGCTCACCCTCCTCTAATTACGAGCAGTACTTC
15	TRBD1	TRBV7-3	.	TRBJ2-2	CASSSPDRGPGELFF	TGTGCCAGCAGCTCCCCCGACAGGGGCCCCGGGGAGCTGTTTTTT
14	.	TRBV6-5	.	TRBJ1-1	CASRPRQLNTEAFF	TGTGCCAGCAGACCAAGACAGTTGAACACTGAAGCTTTCTTT
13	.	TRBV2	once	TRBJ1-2	CASSKGGGPRYTF	TGTGCCAGCAGTAAGGGAGGGGGACCGCGCTACACCTTC
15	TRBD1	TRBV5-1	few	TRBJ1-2	CASRGQGSANYGYTF	TGCGCCAGCAGGGGACAGGGCTCAGCTAACTATGGCTACACCTTC
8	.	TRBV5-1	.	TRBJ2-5	CASRSQYF	TGCGCCAGCAGGTCGCAGTACTTC
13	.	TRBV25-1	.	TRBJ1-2	CASSGDVLGGYTF	TGTGCCAGCAGTGGGGACGTGCTCGGTGGCTACACCTTC
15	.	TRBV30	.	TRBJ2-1	CAWSSGTSSYNEQFF	TGTGCCTGGAGTTCCGGGACGTCGTCCTACAATGAGCAGTTCTTC
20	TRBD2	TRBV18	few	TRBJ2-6	CASSPTRLAGSTSGANVLTF	TGTGCCAGCTCACCGACTCGACTAGCGGGTAGTACCTCTGGGGCCAACGTCCTGACTTTC
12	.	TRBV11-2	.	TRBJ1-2	CASSLASYGYTF	TGTGCCAGCAGCTTAGCTTCCTATGGCTACACCTTC
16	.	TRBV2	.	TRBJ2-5	CASSEEVLATQETQYF	TGTGCCAGCAGTGAAGAGGTCCTAGCCACCCAAGAGACCCAGTACTTC
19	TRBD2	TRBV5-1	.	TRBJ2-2	CASSPSDNAGGPNTGELFF	TGCGCCAGCAGCCCCTCGGATAACGCGGGAGGTCCGAACACCGGGGAGCTGTTTTTT
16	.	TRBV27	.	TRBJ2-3	CASSLQTPLVTDTQYF	TGTGCCAGCAGTTTACAAACCCCTCTTGTCACAGATACGCAGTATTTT
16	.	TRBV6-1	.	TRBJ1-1	CASSELDVQGATEAFF	TGTGCCAGCAGTGAACTGGATGTACAGGGCGCCACTGAAGCTTTCTTT
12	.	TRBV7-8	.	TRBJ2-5	CASSLIAGTQYF	TGTGCCAGCAGCTTAATTGCGGGGACCCAGTACTTC
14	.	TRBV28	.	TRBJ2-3	CASNGRRGTDTQYF	TGTGCCAGCAACGGGCGAAGAGGCACAGATACGCAGTATTTT
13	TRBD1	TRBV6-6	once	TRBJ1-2	CASSQGAGYGYTF	TGTGCCAGCAGTCAGGGGGCAGGCTATGGCTACACCTTC
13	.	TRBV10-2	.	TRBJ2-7	CASSVGTAYEQYF	TGCGCCAGCAGTGTCGGCACAGCCTACGAGCAGTACTTC
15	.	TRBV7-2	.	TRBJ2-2	CASSRSRANTGELFF	TGTGCCAGCAGCCGCTCGCGGGCGAACACCGGGGAGCTGTTTTTT
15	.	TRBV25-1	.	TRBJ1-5	CASSERGGTGQPQHF	TGTGCCAGCAGTGAACGGGGGGGGACCGGTCAGCCCCAGCATTTT
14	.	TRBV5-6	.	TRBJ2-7	CASSLGWGTYEQYF	TGTGCCAGCAGCTTAGGATGGGGAACCTACGAGCAGTACTTC
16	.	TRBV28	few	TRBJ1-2	CASSSTYRTGNYGYTF	TGTGCCAGCAGTTCTACGTACCGGACGGGAAACTATGGCTACACCTTC
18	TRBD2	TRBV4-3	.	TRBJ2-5	CASSQDLGLAGVVETQYF	TGCGCCAGCAGCCAAGACCTAGGACTAGCGGGAGTTGTGGAGACCCAGTACTTC
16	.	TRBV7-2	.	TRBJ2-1	CASSYQRAGGPHEQFF	TGTGCCAGCAGCTACCAACGGGCCGGGGGGCCTCATGAGCAGTTCTTC
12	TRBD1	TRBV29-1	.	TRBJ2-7	CSVGTGSREQYF	TGCAGCGTTGGGACAGGGTCTCGCGAGCAGTACTTC
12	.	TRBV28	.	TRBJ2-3	CASSLRPDTQYF	TGTGCCAGCAGTTTGCGTCCAGATACGCAGTATTTT
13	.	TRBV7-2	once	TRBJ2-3	CASSFRGADTQYF	TGTGCCAGCAGCTTCAGGGGGGCAGATACGCAGTATTTT
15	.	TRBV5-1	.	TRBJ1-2	CASSLEPSTNYGYTF	TGCGCCAGCAGCTTGGAGCCATCGACGAACTATGGCTACACCTTC
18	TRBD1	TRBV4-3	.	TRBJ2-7	CASSQGAFGQGSSYEQYF	TGCGCCAGCAGCCAAGGGGCGTTCGGACAGGGGAGCTCCTACGAGCAGTACTTC
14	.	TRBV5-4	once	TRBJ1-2	CASSLGQNNYGYTF	TGTGCCAGCAGCTTGGGACAGAACAACTATGGCTACACCTTC
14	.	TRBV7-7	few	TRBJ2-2	CASRGAGNTGELFF	TGTGCTAGCAGAGGGGCAGGGAACACCGGGGAGCTGTTTTTT
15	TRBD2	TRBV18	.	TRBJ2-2	CASSPAGVNTGELFF	TGTGCCAGCTCACCGGCGGGGGTCAACACCGGGGAGCTGTTTTTT
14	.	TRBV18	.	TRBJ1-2	CASSPGRQNYGYTF	TGTGCCAGCTCACCTGGACGGCAAAACTATGGCTACACCTTC
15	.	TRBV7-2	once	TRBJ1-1	CASSLWGRGKTEAFF	TGTGCCAGCAGCTTATGGGGACGGGGAAAGACTGAAGCTTTCTTT
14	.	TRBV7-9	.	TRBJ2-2	CASSPTGFTGELFF	TGTGCCAGCAGCCCTACAGGATTCACCGGGGAGCTGTTTTTT
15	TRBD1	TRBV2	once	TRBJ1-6	CASSEGPGGHSPLHF	TGTGCCAGCAGTGAAGGGCCAGGGGGCCACTCACCCCTCCACTTT
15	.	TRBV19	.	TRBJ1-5	CASILTDRSNQPQHF	TGTGCCAGTATCTTAACGGACAGAAGCAATCAGCCCCAGCATTTT
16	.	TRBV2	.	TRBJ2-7	CASSGGGTATGYEQYF	TGTGCCAGCAGTGGGGGGGGGACAGCTACGGGCTACGAGCAGTACTTC
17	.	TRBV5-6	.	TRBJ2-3	CASSSQLKRASTDTQYF	TGTGCCAGCAGCTCGCAGCTAAAGCGAGCTTCCACAGATACGCAGTATTTT
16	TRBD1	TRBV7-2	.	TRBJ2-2	CASSYRTGKDTGELFF	TGTGCCAGCAGCTATAGGACAGGGAAGGACACCGGGGAGCTGTTTTTT